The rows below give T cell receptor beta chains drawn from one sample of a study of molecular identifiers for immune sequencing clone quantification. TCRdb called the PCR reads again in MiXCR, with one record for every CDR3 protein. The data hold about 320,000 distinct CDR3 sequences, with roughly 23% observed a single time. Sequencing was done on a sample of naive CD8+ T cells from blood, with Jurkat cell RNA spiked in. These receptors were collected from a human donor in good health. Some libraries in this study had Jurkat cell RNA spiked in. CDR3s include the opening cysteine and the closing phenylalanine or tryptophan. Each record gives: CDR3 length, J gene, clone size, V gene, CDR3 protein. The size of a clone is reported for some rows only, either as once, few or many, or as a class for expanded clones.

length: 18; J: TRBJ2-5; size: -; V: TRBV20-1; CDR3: CSAPTGLAGEPIQETQYF
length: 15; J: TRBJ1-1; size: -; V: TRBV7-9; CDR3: CASSLALIGKTEAFF
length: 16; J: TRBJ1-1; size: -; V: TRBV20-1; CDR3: CSAEGYAQGGGAEAFF
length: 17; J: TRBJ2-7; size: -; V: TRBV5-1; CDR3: CASSPLVKQTASYGQYF
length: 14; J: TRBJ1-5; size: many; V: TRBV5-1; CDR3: CASSLEGADQPQHF
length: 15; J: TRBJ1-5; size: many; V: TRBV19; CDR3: CASSMGGQGTQPQHF
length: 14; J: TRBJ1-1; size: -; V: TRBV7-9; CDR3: CACSFILGAARAFF
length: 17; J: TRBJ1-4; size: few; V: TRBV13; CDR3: CASSSRTGPATNEKLFF
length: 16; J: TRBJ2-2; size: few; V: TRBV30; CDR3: CAWSVGGQGVPGELFF
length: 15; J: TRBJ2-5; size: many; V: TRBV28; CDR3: CASSLPTDTEETQYF
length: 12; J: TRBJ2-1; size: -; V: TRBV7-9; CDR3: CAGSLGLNEQFF